At least ten counts were recorded for the clone carrying this T cell receptor beta chain. Antigen specificity is unknown. The sample's time point: newly diagnosed GD, antithyroid drugs for less than 3 months. From RNA extracted from PBMCs, the TCR library was made. In each case, Graves' disease was diagnosed per American Thyroid Association guidelines. CDR3-region Arm-PCR and iRepertoire HTBI primers produced the TCR beta libraries. MiXCR, applied by TCRdb to the multiplex PCR reads, yields one record per CDR3 protein. The sample includes under 250,000 distinct CDR3 sequences, approximately 19% seen only once; the top ten take about 10%. This sample was taken from a study of regulatory T cells in long-lasting Graves disease. General study points: Newly diagnosed patients had higher TCR diversity than persistent Graves' patients did.

The J segment lost 3 bases and the V segment lost 4 bases, leaving 9 bases of the junction unmatched. Germline V gene data show CDR1 as KGHSH and CDR2 as LQKENI. CDR3 length equals 16 residues. The same sample was also studied in work on T cells in Graves' hyperthyroidism and ophthalmopathy. This second study says: Orbital computed tomography, thyroid ultrasound, serum thyroxine and TRAb, and clinical symptoms together informed the diagnoses.

This sequence joins TRBV18 and TRBJ2-7; 10 bases are a match to TRBD2. The sequences come from peripheral blood mononuclear cells (PBMCs), collected at new diagnosis, from a patient treated with antithyroid drugs. The clonotype was recovered from a woman aged 30 to 39 with Graves disease. CDR3 in amino acids: CASSLSSSGSRYEQYF. CDR3 DNA: TGTGCCAGCTCACTGAGTTCTAGCGGGAGTCGCTACGAGCAGTACTTC. The complete variable domain, with remaining parts taken from reference TRBV18 and TRBJ2-7, reads NAGVMQNPRHLVRRRGQEARLRCSPMKGHSHVYWYRQLPEEGLKFMVYLQKENIIDESGMPKERFSAEFPKEGPSILRIQQVVRGDSAAYFCASSLSSSGSRYEQYFGPGTRLTVT.